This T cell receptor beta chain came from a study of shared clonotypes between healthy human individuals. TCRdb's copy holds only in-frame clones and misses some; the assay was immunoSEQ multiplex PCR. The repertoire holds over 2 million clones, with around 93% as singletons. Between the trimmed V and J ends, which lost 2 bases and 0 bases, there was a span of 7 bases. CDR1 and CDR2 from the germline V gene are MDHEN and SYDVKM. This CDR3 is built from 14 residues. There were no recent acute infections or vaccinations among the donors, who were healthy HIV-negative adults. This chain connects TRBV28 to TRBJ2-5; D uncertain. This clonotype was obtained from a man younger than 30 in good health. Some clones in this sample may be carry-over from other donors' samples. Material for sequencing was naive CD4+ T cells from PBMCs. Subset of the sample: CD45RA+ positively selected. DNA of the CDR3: TGTGCCAGCAGTTTAGGCCTCCACCAAGAGACCCAGTACTTC. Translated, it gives CASSLGLHQETQYF.